This T cell receptor (beta chain) was profiled in a study of blood T cell repertoires in COVID-19. The data were produced by immunoSEQ multiplex PCR, yet TCRdb's version contains in-frame clones alone and is incomplete. The sample yields a few hundred thousand clones, 80% to 90% seen once. Germline V gene data show CDR1 as MNHEY and CDR2 as SVGEGT. CDR3 length equals 12 residues. The V and J ends lost 4 bases and 5 bases respectively, with 8 bases between them. The chain links TRBV6-2 or TRBV6-3 to TRBJ1-1; no clear D. The sequenced material came from PBMCs or T cells enriched from blood (not recorded which). This TCR was sampled from a woman in her forties or fifties who had recovered from COVID-19. The chain's CDR3 is CASSLSLTEAFF. CDR3 nucleotides: TGTGCCAGCAGTTTAAGTCTAACTGAAGCTTTCTTT.